These T cell receptor beta chains were read from a single sample in a study of blood T cell repertoires in COVID-19. Assay used: immunoSEQ multiplex PCR; TCRdb lists only in-frame clones, some missing. Of roughly 120,000 clones listed, roughly 85% were seen once; the top ten hold approximately 1.5%. The specimen was peripheral blood. All receptors come from a man aged 35-49 years with acute or convalescent COVID-19. Each CDR3 is given with its conserved first and last residue. D genes are given only for firm matches. The size field is filled for only some rows; it gives once, few, many or a size class.

j_gene: TRBJ2-1
v_gene: TRBV15
abundance: -
d_gene: TRBD2
CDR3aa: CATSRRTSGAASYNEQFF
CDR3nt: TGTGCCACCAGCAGAAGGACTAGCGGTGCTGCGTCCTACAATGAGCAGTTCTTC

j_gene: TRBJ2-2
v_gene: TRBV5-1
abundance: -
d_gene: -
CDR3aa: CASSRNTGELFF
CDR3nt: TGCGCCAGCAGCCGGAACACCGGGGAGCTGTTTTTT

j_gene: TRBJ2-7
v_gene: TRBV24-1
abundance: -
d_gene: -
CDR3aa: CATSDGSRYEQYF
CDR3nt: TGTGCCACCTCCGACGGGAGCCGGTACGAGCAGTACTTC

j_gene: TRBJ1-6
v_gene: TRBV7-8
abundance: -
d_gene: TRBD1
CDR3aa: CASSTRDRGSNSPLHF
CDR3nt: TGTGCCAGCAGCACCCGGGACAGGGGAAGCAATTCACCCCTCCACTTT

j_gene: TRBJ2-3
v_gene: TRBV4-3
abundance: -
d_gene: TRBD2
CDR3aa: CASSLAGGQADTQYF
CDR3nt: TGCGCCAGCAGCCTGGCGGGGGGGCAGGCAGATACGCAGTATTTT

j_gene: TRBJ2-1
v_gene: TRBV18
abundance: -
d_gene: TRBD2
CDR3aa: CASSSWTSGRFNEQFF
CDR3nt: TGTGCCAGCTCTTCCTGGACTAGCGGGAGGTTCAATGAGCAGTTCTTC

j_gene: TRBJ1-2
v_gene: TRBV24-1
abundance: -
d_gene: TRBD1
CDR3aa: CATRGTAGGYTF
CDR3nt: TGTGCCACCCGGGGGACAGCCGGTGGCTACACCTTC

j_gene: TRBJ2-7
v_gene: TRBV10-3
abundance: -
d_gene: TRBD1
CDR3aa: CAISATGEAYEQYF
CDR3nt: TGTGCCATCAGTGCGACAGGGGAGGCCTACGAGCAGTACTTC

j_gene: TRBJ1-6
v_gene: TRBV11-2
abundance: once
d_gene: -
CDR3aa: CASSPRTANSPLHF
CDR3nt: TGTGCCAGCAGCCCCCGGACAGCTAATTCACCCCTCCACTTT

j_gene: TRBJ2-2
v_gene: TRBV7-9
abundance: -
d_gene: -
CDR3aa: CASSRRWSGELFF
CDR3nt: TGTGCCAGCAGCCGGAGGTGGAGTGGGGAGCTGTTTTTT

j_gene: TRBJ2-7
v_gene: TRBV5-1
abundance: -
d_gene: TRBD2
CDR3aa: CASSLERGATYEQYF
CDR3nt: TGCGCCAGCAGCTTGGAGCGGGGGGCAACCTACGAGCAGTACTTC

j_gene: TRBJ2-3
v_gene: TRBV11-2
abundance: -
d_gene: TRBD2
CDR3aa: CASSLDERGGRTDTQYF
CDR3nt: TGTGCCAGCAGCTTAGATGAGCGGGGGGGCCGAACAGATACGCAGTATTTT

j_gene: TRBJ1-4
v_gene: TRBV24-1
abundance: -
d_gene: TRBD1
CDR3aa: CATSGDRVRKLFF
CDR3nt: TGTGCCACCAGTGGGGACAGGGTGAGAAAACTGTTTTTT

j_gene: TRBJ1-1
v_gene: TRBV28
abundance: -
d_gene: -
CDR3aa: CASSLSGRSNTEAFF
CDR3nt: TGTGCCAGCAGTTTATCCGGTCGTTCGAACACTGAAGCTTTCTTT

j_gene: TRBJ1-2
v_gene: TRBV28
abundance: -
d_gene: -
CDR3aa: CASSLLGANYGYTF
CDR3nt: TGTGCCAGCAGTTTATTGGGAGCTAACTATGGCTACACCTTC

j_gene: TRBJ1-2
v_gene: TRBV28
abundance: few
d_gene: -
CDR3aa: CASCLWGQVYGYTF
CDR3nt: TGTGCCAGCTGCCTCTGGGGGCAGGTCTATGGCTACACCTTC

j_gene: TRBJ2-1
v_gene: TRBV28
abundance: -
d_gene: -
CDR3aa: CARKGGLIRGRTYNEQFF
CDR3nt: TGTGCCAGGAAGGGGGGACTAATAAGAGGGAGGACCTACAATGAGCAGTTCTTC

j_gene: TRBJ2-3
v_gene: TRBV9
abundance: -
d_gene: TRBD1
CDR3aa: CASGGGGITDTQYF
CDR3nt: TGTGCCTCAGGGGGCGGAGGGATCACAGATACGCAGTATTTT

j_gene: TRBJ2-3
v_gene: TRBV7-9
abundance: few
d_gene: TRBD2
CDR3aa: CASSGSGRSTADTQYF
CDR3nt: TGTGCCAGCAGCGGTAGCGGGAGAAGTACCGCAGATACGCAGTATTTT

j_gene: TRBJ2-3
v_gene: TRBV6-1
abundance: few
d_gene: TRBD2
CDR3aa: CASSEVGTSGRVGDTQYF
CDR3nt: TGTGCCAGCAGTGAAGTGGGGACTAGCGGGAGAGTAGGAGATACGCAGTATTTT

j_gene: TRBJ1-3
v_gene: TRBV19
abundance: -
d_gene: -
CDR3aa: CASSLRTAGNTIYF
CDR3nt: TGTGCCAGTAGTTTACGGACAGCTGGAAACACCATATATTTT

j_gene: TRBJ2-2
v_gene: TRBV30
abundance: -
d_gene: -
CDR3aa: CAWSKGHRINTGELFF
CDR3nt: TGTGCCTGGAGTAAAGGACACAGAATTAACACCGGGGAGCTGTTTTTT

j_gene: TRBJ2-7
v_gene: TRBV4-2
abundance: few
d_gene: TRBD2
CDR3aa: CASSRVKGLAGGVSEQYF
CDR3nt: TGTGCCAGCAGCCGAGTTAAGGGACTAGCGGGGGGGGTGAGCGAGCAGTACTTC

j_gene: TRBJ1-1
v_gene: TRBV19
abundance: few
d_gene: -
CDR3aa: CAAHRGGNTEAFF
CDR3nt: TGTGCCGCTCACAGAGGGGGGAACACTGAAGCTTTCTTT

j_gene: TRBJ1-3
v_gene: TRBV28
abundance: -
d_gene: TRBD1
CDR3aa: CATRTGRKNTIYF
CDR3nt: TGTGCCACCAGGACAGGAAGAAAAAACACCATATATTTT

j_gene: TRBJ2-4
v_gene: TRBV21-1
abundance: -
d_gene: -
CDR3aa: CASRSVDRVRPAKNIQYF
CDR3nt: TGTGCCAGCCGCAGCGTGGACAGGGTGAGGCCGGCCAAAAACATTCAGTACTTC

j_gene: TRBJ2-5
v_gene: TRBV3-1/TRBV3-2
abundance: -
d_gene: TRBD1
CDR3aa: CASSFRTGGKETQYF
CDR3nt: TGTGCCAGCAGCTTTCGGACAGGGGGTAAAGAGACCCAGTACTTC

j_gene: TRBJ2-7
v_gene: TRBV19
abundance: -
d_gene: TRBD1
CDR3aa: CASSTGTAVYEQYF
CDR3nt: TGTGCCAGTAGTACCGGGACAGCCGTATACGAGCAGTACTTC

j_gene: TRBJ1-2
v_gene: TRBV3-1/TRBV3-2
abundance: -
d_gene: -
CDR3aa: CASSQLGSYGYTF
CDR3nt: TGTGCCAGCAGCCAACTGGGCTCCTATGGCTACACCTTC

j_gene: TRBJ2-3
v_gene: TRBV28
abundance: -
d_gene: TRBD1
CDR3aa: CASSSQSGTGLKGTQYF
CDR3nt: TGTGCCAGCAGTTCTCAATCCGGGACAGGTCTCAAGGGGACGCAGTATTTT

j_gene: TRBJ2-3
v_gene: TRBV6-6
abundance: -
d_gene: TRBD2
CDR3aa: CASRTSGGQDTQYF
CDR3nt: TGTGCCAGCAGGACTAGCGGGGGGCAAGATACGCAGTATTTT